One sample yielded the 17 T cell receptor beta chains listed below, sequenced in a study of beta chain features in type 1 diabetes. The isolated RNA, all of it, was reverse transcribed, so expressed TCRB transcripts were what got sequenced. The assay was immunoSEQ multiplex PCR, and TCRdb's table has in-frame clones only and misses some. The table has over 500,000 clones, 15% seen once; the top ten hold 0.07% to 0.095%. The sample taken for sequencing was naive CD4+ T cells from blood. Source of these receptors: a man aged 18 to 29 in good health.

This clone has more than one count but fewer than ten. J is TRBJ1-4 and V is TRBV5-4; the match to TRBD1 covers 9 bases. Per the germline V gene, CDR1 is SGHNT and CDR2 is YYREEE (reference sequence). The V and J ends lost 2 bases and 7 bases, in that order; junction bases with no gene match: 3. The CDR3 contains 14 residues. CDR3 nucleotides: TGTGCCAGCAGCTTTGGGACAGGGTTTGAAAAACTGTTTTTT. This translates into CASSFGTGFEKLFF.

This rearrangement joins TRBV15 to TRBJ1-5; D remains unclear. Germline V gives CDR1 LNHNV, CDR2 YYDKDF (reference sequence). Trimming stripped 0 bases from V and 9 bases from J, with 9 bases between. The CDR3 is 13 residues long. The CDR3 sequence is CATSRDSLGPQHF. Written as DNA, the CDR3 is TGTGCCACCAGCAGAGACAGCCTAGGGCCCCAGCATTTT.

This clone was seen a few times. CDR3 coding DNA: TGTGCTAGTGGTTTCTCAGGGGGCAGCGAGCAGTACTTC. This gives the protein CASGFSGGSEQYF. The J gene is TRBJ2-7, the V gene TRBV12-5; TRBD1 agrees at 8 bases. CDR1 and CDR2 from the germline V gene are LGHNT and FRNRAP. CDR3 length equals 13 residues. V lost 3 bases, J lost 6 bases, and 4 bases stayed unmatched. Using reference TRBV12-5 and TRBJ2-7 for the parts outside the CDR3, the full variable domain is DARVTQTPRHKVTEMGQEVTMRCQPILGHNTVFWYRQTMMQGLELLAYFRNRAPLDDSGMPKDRFSAEMPDATLATLKIQPSEPRDSAVYFCASGFSGGSEQYFGPGTRLTVT.

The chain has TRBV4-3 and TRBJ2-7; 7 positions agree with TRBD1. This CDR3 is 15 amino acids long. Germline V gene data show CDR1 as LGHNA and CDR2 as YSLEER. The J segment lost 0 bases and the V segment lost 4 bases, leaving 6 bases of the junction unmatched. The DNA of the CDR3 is TGCGCCAGCAGCCGAGAGACAGGGAGCTCCTACGAGCAGTACTTC. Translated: CASSRETGSSYEQYF.

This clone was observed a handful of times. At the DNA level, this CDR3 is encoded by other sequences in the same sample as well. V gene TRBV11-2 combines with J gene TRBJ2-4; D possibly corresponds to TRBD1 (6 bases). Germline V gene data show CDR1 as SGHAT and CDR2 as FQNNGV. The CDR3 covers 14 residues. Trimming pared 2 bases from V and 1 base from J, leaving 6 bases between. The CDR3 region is CASSLQGAKNIQYF. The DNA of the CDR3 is TGTGCCAGCAGCTTACAGGGGGCCAAAAACATTCAGTACTTC.

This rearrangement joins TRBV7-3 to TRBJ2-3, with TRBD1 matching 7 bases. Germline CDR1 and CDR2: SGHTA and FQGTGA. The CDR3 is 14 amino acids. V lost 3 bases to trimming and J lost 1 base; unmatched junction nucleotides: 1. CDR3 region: CASSFDRGTDTQYF. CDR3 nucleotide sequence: TGTGCCAGCAGCTTTGACAGGGGCACAGATACGCAGTATTTT.

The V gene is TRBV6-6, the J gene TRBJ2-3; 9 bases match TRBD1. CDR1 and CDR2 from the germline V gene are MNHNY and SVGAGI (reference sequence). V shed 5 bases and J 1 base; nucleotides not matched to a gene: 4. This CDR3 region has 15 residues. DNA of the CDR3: TGTGCCAGCAGTGGGGGACAGGGTGGCACAGATACGCAGTATTTT. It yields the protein CASSGGQGGTDTQYF.

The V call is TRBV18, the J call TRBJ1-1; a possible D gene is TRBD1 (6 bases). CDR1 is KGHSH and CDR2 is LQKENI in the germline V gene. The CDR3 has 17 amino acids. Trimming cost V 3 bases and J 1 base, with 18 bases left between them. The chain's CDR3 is CASSPRWGRGGNTEAFF. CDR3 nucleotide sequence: TGTGCCAGCTCACCGCGTTGGGGGCGAGGGGGGAACACTGAAGCTTTCTTT.

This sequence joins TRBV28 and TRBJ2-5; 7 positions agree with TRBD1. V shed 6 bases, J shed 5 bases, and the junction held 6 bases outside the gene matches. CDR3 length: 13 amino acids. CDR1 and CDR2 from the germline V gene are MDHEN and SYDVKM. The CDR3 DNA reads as TGTGCCAGCAGAAAACAGGGGTTGGAGACCCAGTACTTC. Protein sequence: CASRKQGLETQYF.

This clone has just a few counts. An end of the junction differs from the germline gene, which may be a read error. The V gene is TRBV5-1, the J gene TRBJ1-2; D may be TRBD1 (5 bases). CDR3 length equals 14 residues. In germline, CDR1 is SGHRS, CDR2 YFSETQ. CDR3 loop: CASSYLTQTEPLYF. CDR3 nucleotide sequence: TGCGCCAGCAGCTACTTAACTCAGACAGAGCCTTTGTACTTC.

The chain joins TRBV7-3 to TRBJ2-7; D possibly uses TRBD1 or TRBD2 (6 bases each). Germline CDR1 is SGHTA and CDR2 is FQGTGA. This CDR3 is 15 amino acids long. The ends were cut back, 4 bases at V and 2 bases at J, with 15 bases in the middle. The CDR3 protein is CASSSQRGVPYEQYF. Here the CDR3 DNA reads TGTGCCAGCAGCTCACAGAGGGGGGTTCCCTACGAGCAGTACTTC. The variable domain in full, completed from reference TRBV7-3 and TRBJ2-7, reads GAGVSQTPSNKVTEKGKYVELRCDPISGHTALYWYRQSLGQGPEFLIYFQGTGAADDSGLPNDRFFAVRPEGSVSTLKIQRTERGDSAVYLCASSSQRGVPYEQYFGPGTRLTVT.

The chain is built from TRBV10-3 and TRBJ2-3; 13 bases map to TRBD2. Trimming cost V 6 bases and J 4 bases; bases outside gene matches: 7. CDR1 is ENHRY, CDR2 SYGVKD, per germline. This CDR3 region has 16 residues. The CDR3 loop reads CAISKRTSGGSDTQYF. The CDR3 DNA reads TGTGCCATCAGCAAGAGGACTAGCGGGGGATCAGATACGCAGTATTTT.

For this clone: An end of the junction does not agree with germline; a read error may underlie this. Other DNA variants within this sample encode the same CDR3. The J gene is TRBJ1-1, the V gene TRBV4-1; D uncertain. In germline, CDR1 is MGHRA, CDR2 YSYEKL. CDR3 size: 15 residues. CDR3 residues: CASSQLGGLLTEAFF. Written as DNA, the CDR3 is TGCGCCAGCAGCCAACTGGGTGGACTCCTAACTGAAGCTTTTTTT.

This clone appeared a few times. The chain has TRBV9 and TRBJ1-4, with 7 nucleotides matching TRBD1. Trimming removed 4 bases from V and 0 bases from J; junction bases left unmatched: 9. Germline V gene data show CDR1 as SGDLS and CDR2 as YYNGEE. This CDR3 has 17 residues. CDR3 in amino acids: CASSRIGDRATNEKLFF. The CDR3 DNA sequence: TGTGCCAGCAGCCGGATAGGGGACAGAGCAACTAATGAAAAACTGTTTTTT.

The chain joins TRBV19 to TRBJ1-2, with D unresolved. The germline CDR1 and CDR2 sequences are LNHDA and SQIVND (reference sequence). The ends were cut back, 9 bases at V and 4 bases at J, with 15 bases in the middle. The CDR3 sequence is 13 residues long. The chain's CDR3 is CASSVGRRYGYTF. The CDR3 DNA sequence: TGTGCCAGCAGCGTCGGCAGGCGCTATGGCTACACCTTC.

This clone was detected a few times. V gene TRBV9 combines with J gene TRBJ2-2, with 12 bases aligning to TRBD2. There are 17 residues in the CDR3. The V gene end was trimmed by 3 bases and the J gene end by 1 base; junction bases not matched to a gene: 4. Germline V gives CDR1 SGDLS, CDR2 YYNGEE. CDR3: CASSAWTSGKNTGELFF. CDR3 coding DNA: TGTGCCAGCAGCGCCTGGACTAGCGGGAAGAACACCGGGGAGCTGTTTTTT.

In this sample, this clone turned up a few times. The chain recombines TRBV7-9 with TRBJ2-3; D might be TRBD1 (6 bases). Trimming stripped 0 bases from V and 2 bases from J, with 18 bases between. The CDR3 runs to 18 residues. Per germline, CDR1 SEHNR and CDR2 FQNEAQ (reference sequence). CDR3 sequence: CASSLATLRGGFTDTQYF. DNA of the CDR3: TGTGCCAGCAGCTTAGCTACCTTGCGAGGGGGTTTCACAGATACGCAGTATTTT.